The 18 T cell receptor beta chains in this list originate from one sample, sequenced in a study of T-cell reconstitution after alpha-beta-depleted transplantation in children. Construction of the TCRbeta library involved unique molecular identifiers. MiXCR, applied by TCRdb to the PCR reads, yields one record per CDR3 protein. The sample consists of 360,000 or so distinct CDR3 sequences, 20% of them appearing once. The source material was PBMCs from the stem cell graft donor, sampled from the stem cell graft. These receptors were obtained from a human donor who donated a stem cell graft to a child with acute myeloid leukemia.

The chain carries TRBV2 and TRBJ1-1; D remains unclear. This CDR3 comprises 12 residues. Germline CDR1 reads SNHLY; CDR2 reads FYNNEI. V lost 6 bases and J lost 8, with 13 bases in between. In DNA, the CDR3 is TGTGCCAGCAGGGGCGAAGCCTTAGAAGCTTTCTTT. It encodes CASRGEALEAFF.

Only a few counts were recorded for this clonotype. The V and J genes are TRBV5-1 and TRBJ1-2; D remains unclear. The V gene's germline CDR1 is SGHRS and CDR2 YFSETQ. Trimming shortened V by 1 base and J by 4 bases, and 11 bases separated the two germline ends. There are 14 residues in the CDR3. The CDR3 sequence: CASSLRTQTYGYTF. In DNA, the CDR3 is TGCGCCAGCAGCTTGCGAACCCAGACCTATGGCTACACCTTC.

The rearrangement joins TRBV24-1 to TRBJ2-7; D is possibly TRBD1 (6 bases). Germline V gene data show CDR1 as KGHDR and CDR2 as SFDVKD. With 3 bases removed from V and 4 bases from J, the gap between germline ends came to 9 bases. The CDR3 totals 13 residues. CDR3: CATSDPRGYEQYF. CDR3 sequence (DNA): TGTGCCACCAGTGATCCTAGGGGGTACGAGCAGTACTTC.

The chain employs TRBV10-3 and TRBJ1-1; 11 bases fit TRBD1. The CDR3 consists of 15 residues. V shed 4 bases and J 4 bases; nucleotides not matched to a gene: 5. Germline values: CDR1 ENHRY, CDR2 SYGVKD. The CDR3 region is CAISVTGTGGTEAFF. The CDR3 coding sequence is TGTGCCATCAGTGTAACCGGGACAGGGGGCACTGAAGCTTTCTTT.

The chain has TRBV3-1 and TRBJ1-1, with no clear D. The V end was cut by 1 base, the J end by 0 bases, with 6 bases between. CDR3 length: 14 residues. CDR1 LGHDT and CDR2 YNNKEL come from the germline V gene (reference sequence). The CDR3 spells CASSQGLVNTEAFF. In DNA, the CDR3 is TGTGCCAGCAGCCAAGGTTTGGTGAACACTGAAGCTTTCTTT.

This clonotype occurred a few times. The V and J genes are TRBV5-6 and TRBJ1-2; D remains ambiguous. Germline values: CDR1 SGHDT, CDR2 YYEEEE. V shed 2 bases and J shed 1 base, with 9 bases lying between them. The length of the CDR3 is 14 residues. CDR3: CASSFFRVNYGYTF. For the CDR3, the DNA is TGTGCCAGCAGCTTCTTCAGAGTTAACTATGGCTACACCTTC.

The J gene is TRBJ1-2, the V gene TRBV12-3 or TRBV12-4; D gene uncertain. V shed 7 bases and J shed 4 bases, with 16 bases lying between them. The CDR3 totals 14 residues. CDR3 sequence: CASTRSETIYGYTF. DNA of the CDR3: TGTGCCAGCACCAGATCTGAAACGATCTATGGCTACACCTTC.

This clonotype was found a few times. The rearrangement joins TRBV20-1 to TRBJ1-3, with D unresolved. This CDR3 comprises 12 residues. CDR1 DFQATT and CDR2 SNEGSKA come from the germline V gene (reference sequence). Trimming left V 4 bases short and J 9 bases short, with 13 bases between. CDR3 sequence: CSANNPTSTIYF. In DNA, the CDR3 is TGCAGTGCTAATAACCCTACATCCACCATATATTTT.

The chain recombines TRBV4-2 with TRBJ1-4, with D tentatively TRBD1 (6 bases). V was clipped by 0 bases and J by 10 bases, with 9 bases between them. The germline gives CDR1 LGHNA, CDR2 YNFKEQ. The CDR3 totals 13 residues. The CDR3 DNA is TGTGCCAGCAGCCAAGATCGAGGGGGAAAACTGTTTTTT. As protein: CASSQDRGGKLFF.

The V call is TRBV25-1, the J call TRBJ2-1; 10 bases match TRBD2. The germline CDR1 and CDR2 sequences are MGHDK and SYGVNS. V was clipped by 7 bases and J by 4 bases; unmatched bases: 7. This CDR3 region has 15 residues. Written as DNA, the CDR3 is TGTGCCAGCAATCCGACTAGCGGGTCTTACAATGAGCAGTTCTTC. Translation: CASNPTSGSYNEQFF.

The table lists this clonotype with many counts. The DNA for the CDR3 is TGTGCCAGCAGCTCCGGGGAAATCAATGAGCAGTTCTTC. This codes for CASSSGEINEQFF. V gene TRBV7-2 combines with J gene TRBJ2-1; D possibly corresponds to TRBD2 (5 bases). Trimming removed 4 bases at V and 6 bases at J, with 10 bases between. Germline values: CDR1 SGHTA, CDR2 FQGNSA. This CDR3 has 13 residues.

This clonotype was detected many times. The rearrangement joins TRBV29-1 to TRBJ1-4; no firm D call. The ends were cut back, 4 bases at V and 5 bases at J, with 11 bases in the middle. There are 13 residues in the CDR3. Looked up from germline, CDR1 is SQVTM and CDR2 is ANQGSEA. The CDR3, as DNA: TGCAGCGTTGGGGCGGCCGTAAATGAAAAACTGTTTTTT. Protein product: CSVGAAVNEKLFF.

This clonotype was picked up many times. V and J are TRBV28 and TRBJ2-1; the D is unclear. Germline CDR1 is MDHEN and CDR2 is SYDVKM. The CDR3 spans 16 residues. V lost 3 bases, J lost 8 bases, and 20 bases lay in between. DNA for the CDR3: TGTGCCAGCAGTTTCGACCCCAGTAGAACGGCGGATGAGCAGTTCTTC. This gives the protein CASSFDPSRTADEQFF.

The genes are TRBV28 and TRBJ1-2; a weak D match, TRBD1 (5 bases). Per germline, CDR1 MDHEN and CDR2 SYDVKM. Trimming cost V 6 bases and J 2 bases, with 16 bases left between them. The CDR3 loop spans 15 amino acids. DNA for the CDR3: TGTGCCAGCAGCAGCCAGGGACTGCCGAACTATGGCTACACCTTC. Encoded protein: CASSSQGLPNYGYTF.

This clonotype showed up many times. The chain is built from TRBV7-9 and TRBJ2-1, with 13 bases lining up with TRBD2. The CDR3 runs to 15 residues. Looked up from germline, CDR1 is SEHNR and CDR2 is FQNEAQ (reference sequence). J lost 9 bases, V lost 3 bases, and 5 bases had no gene match. This chain's CDR3 is CASSFRLAGGSEQFF. The CDR3, as DNA: TGTGCCAGCAGCTTTCGACTAGCGGGAGGCAGTGAGCAGTTCTTC.

This clonotype was seen a few times. This sequence joins TRBV5-1 and TRBJ2-7; 8 bases align to TRBD2. CDR3 length equals 15 residues. Germline values: CDR1 SGHRS, CDR2 YFSETQ. V gave up 6 bases and J gave up 1 base; unmatched junction bases: 9. CDR3 DNA sequence: TGCGCCAGCACTGCGGGAGGCGACCTTTCCTACGAGCAGTACTTC. Its translation is CASTAGGDLSYEQYF.

At least ten counts were recorded for this clonotype. This rearrangement joins TRBV20-1 to TRBJ2-7, with TRBD1 matching over 9 bases. The CDR3 has 14 amino acids. J was trimmed by 4 bases and V by 3 bases; bases with no gene match: 7. The V gene's germline CDR1 is DFQATT and CDR2 SNEGSKA (reference sequence). The CDR3 nucleotides are TGCAGTGCTAGTCGAAGGACAGGGGCGTACGAGCAGTACTTC. This encodes CSASRRTGAYEQYF.

V and J are TRBV20-1 and TRBJ2-1; TRBD2 matches 13 bases. The CDR3 is 15 residues long. After removal of 5 bases from V and 7 bases from J, the junction contained 8 bases not matched to a gene. Germline lookup yields CDR1 DFQATT and CDR2 SNEGSKA (reference sequence). The chain's CDR3 is CSAYGTSGIRNEQFF. Here the CDR3 DNA reads TGCAGTGCTTACGGGACTAGCGGGATCCGGAATGAGCAGTTCTTC.